Included here is one T cell receptor (beta chain) sequence, with context. The germline V gene encodes CDR1 MNHEY and CDR2 SMNVEV (reference sequence). V shed 6 bases and J shed 6 bases, with 11 bases lying between them. This CDR3 region has 13 residues. Per the authors' pipeline: Nucleated cell counts were estimated from reference gene primer amplification. Measured with immunoSEQ multiplex PCR; TCRdb has only the in-frame clones, and not every one. For V, J and clone size, that table is used; D and trimming come from the DNA. The sample holds 130,000 to 150,000 clones; less than 90% are singletons and the top ten take 35% to 45%. This sample is drawn from a study of blood T cell repertoires in COVID-19.

The V call is TRBV27, the J call TRBJ2-2; D is perhaps TRBD2 (5 bases). This clonotype was obtained from a human donor in a cohort sampled during active COVID-19. Sequenced material: peripheral blood. CDR3 coding DNA: TGTGCCAGCAGACCCGGGGAGCCCGGGGAGCTGTTTTTT. It yields the protein CASRPGEPGELFF.